Sequencing of this T cell receptor beta chain was carried out in a study of post-analysis software for immune sequencing data. Study-level information: The patients showed relapsing-remitting, secondary progressive and progressive-relapsing multiple sclerosis courses. Study-wide points: Higher frequency in patients than in controls was seen for five TRBV segments, with TRBV5-6, TRBV5-1 and TRBV20-1 among them.

Points on this clonotype: Its cognate antigen is unknown.

Carried by the TCR beta cDNA libraries were unique molecular identifiers. TCRdb used MiXCR to reprocess the PCR reads, holding one entry per CDR3 protein. Of 650,000 to 850,000 distinct CDR3 sequences listed, approximately 53% are singletons. The CDR3 loop spans 15 amino acids. The V segment lost 4 bases and the J segment 3 bases; nucleotides outside the gene matches: 5. The germline V gene has CDR1 LGHNA and CDR2 YNFKEQ. The rearrangement links TRBV4-2 to TRBJ2-5; 10 bases line up with TRBD1. The sequencing sample was made of blood. The clonotype originates from a girl between 5 and 17 years old with multiple sclerosis. The CDR3 sequence: CASSRGQGGKETQYF. Here the CDR3 DNA reads TGTGCCAGCAGCCGAGGACAGGGGGGAAAAGAGACCCAGTACTTC.